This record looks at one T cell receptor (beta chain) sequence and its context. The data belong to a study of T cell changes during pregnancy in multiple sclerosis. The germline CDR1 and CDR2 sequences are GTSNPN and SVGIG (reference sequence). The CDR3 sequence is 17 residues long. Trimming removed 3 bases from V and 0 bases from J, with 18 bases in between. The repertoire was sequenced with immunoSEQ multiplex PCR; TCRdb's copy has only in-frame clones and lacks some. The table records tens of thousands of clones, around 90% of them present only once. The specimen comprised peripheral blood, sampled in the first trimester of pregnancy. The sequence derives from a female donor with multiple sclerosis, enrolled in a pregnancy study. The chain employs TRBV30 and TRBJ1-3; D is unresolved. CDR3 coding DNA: TGTGCCTGGAGCTCCCCGGGTCTTACCTTCTCTGGAAACACCATATATTTT. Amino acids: CAWSSPGLTFSGNTIYF.